This TCR beta chain was retrieved from a study of blood T cell repertoires in COVID-19. Study as a whole: Material from acute and convalescent COVID-19 was sourced from the United States, Italy and Spain.

Germline V gene lookup returns CDR1 MGHDK and CDR2 SYGVNS. This CDR3 spans 14 amino acids. The V and J ends lost 4 bases and 7 bases respectively, with 11 bases between them. Participants, about 18 to 90 years old, spanned fewer than 25 US areas. Recovered status applied to Cohort 3 donors who had two consecutive negative PCRs. It also applied to those with clearance or with symptom resolution. Sequencing was performed with immunoSEQ multiplex PCR; in TCRdb, only in-frame clones are kept and a portion is missing. Of some 300,000 clones in the sample, about nine tenths are singletons; the top ten hold less than 2%.

This TCR came from a woman aged 40 to 50 who had recovered from COVID-19. The sequenced sample consisted of PBMCs or T cells enriched from blood (not recorded which). The chain carries TRBV25-1 and TRBJ1-6; D is unclear. CDR3 in amino acids: CASSADGMNSPLHF. CDR3 bases: TGTGCCAGCAGTGCGGACGGGATGAATTCACCCCTCCACTTT.